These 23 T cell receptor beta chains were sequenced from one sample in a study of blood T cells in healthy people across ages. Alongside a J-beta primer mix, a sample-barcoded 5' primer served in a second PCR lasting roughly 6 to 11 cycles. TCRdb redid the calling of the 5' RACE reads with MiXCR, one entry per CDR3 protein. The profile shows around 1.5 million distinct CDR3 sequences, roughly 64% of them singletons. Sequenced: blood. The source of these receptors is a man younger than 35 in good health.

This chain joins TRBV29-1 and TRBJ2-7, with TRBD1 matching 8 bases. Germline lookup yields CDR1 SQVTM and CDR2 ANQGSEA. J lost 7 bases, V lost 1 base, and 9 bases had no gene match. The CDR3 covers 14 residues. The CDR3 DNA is TGCAGCGTTGAAGGCAGGGGGCTGCTTGATGAGCAGTACTTC. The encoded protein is CSVEGRGLLDEQYF.

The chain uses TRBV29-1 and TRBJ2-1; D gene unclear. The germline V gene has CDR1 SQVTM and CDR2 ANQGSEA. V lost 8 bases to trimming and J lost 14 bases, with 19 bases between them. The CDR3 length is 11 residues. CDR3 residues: CSSVEGNGEFF. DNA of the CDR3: TGCAGCTCGGTTGAAGGTAACGGAGAGTTCTTC.

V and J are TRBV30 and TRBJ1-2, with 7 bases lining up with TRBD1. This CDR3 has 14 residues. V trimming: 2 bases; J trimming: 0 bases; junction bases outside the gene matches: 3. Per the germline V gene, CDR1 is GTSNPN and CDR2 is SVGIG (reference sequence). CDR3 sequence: CAWSPQGANYGYTF. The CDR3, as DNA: TGTGCCTGGAGTCCTCAGGGGGCTAACTATGGCTACACCTTC.

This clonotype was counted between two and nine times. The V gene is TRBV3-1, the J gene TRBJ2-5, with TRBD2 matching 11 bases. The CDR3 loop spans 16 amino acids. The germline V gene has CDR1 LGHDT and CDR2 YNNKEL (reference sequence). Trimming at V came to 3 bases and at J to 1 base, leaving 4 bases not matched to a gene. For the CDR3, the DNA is TGTGCCAGCAGCCAGGGGACTAGCGGACTCCAAGAGACCCAGTACTTC. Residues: CASSQGTSGLQETQYF.

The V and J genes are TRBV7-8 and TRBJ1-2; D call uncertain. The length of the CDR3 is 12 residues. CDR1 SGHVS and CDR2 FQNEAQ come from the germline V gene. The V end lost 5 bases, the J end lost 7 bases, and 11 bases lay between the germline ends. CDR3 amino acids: CASSPTDSGYTF. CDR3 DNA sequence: TGTGCCAGCAGCCCCACGGATAGTGGCTACACCTTC.

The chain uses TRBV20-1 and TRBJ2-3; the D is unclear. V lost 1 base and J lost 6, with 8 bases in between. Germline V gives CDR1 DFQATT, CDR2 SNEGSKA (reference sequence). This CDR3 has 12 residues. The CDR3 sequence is CSARVVGDTQYF. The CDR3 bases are TGCAGTGCTAGAGTGGTGGGCGATACGCAGTATTTT.

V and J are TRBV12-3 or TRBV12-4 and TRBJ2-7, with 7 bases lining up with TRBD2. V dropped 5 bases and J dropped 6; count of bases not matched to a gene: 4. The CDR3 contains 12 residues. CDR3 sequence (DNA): TGTGCCAGCAGTGGGAGCGGGGCCGAGCAGTACTTC. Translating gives CASSGSGAEQYF.

DNA for the CDR3: TGTGCCAGCAGCCAAGTCCCCGGGACAGGGGCCTACGAGCAGTACTTC. The encoded protein is CASSQVPGTGAYEQYF. The chain combines TRBV3-1 with TRBJ2-7; 10 bases agree with TRBD1. CDR1 and CDR2 from the germline V gene are LGHDT and YNNKEL (reference sequence). V lost 1 base and J lost 2; bases outside the gene matches: 5. CDR3 length equals 16 residues.

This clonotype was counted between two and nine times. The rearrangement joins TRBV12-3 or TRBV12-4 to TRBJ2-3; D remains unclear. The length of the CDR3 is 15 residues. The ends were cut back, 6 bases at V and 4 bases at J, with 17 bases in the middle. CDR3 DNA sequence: TGTGCCAGCAGCTCCCCGGTTGGCCCCCCAGATACGCAGTATTTT. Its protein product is CASSSPVGPPDTQYF.

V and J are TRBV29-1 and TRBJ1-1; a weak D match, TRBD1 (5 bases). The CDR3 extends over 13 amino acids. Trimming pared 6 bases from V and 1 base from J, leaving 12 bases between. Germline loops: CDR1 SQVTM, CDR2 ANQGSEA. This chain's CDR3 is CSVIRGQNTEAFF. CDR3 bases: TGCAGCGTGATCCGGGGCCAGAACACTGAAGCTTTCTTT.

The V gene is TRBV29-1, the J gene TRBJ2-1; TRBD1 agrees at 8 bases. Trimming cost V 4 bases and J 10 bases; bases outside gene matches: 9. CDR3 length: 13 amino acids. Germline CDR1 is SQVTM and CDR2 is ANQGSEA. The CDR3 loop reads CSVVDREPYEQFF. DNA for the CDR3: TGCAGCGTTGTGGACAGGGAACCCTACGAGCAGTTCTTC.

The CDR3 DNA is TGTGCCAGCAGCGGCAGAGATAGCGGGGGGATGAGCTCCTACAATGAGCAGTTCTTC. It encodes CASSGRDSGGMSSYNEQFF. V usage is TRBV9 and J usage is TRBJ2-1; 10 nucleotides agree with TRBD2. Per the germline V gene, CDR1 is SGDLS and CDR2 is YYNGEE. V lost 3 bases, J lost 0 bases, and 12 bases stayed unmatched. There are 19 residues in the CDR3.

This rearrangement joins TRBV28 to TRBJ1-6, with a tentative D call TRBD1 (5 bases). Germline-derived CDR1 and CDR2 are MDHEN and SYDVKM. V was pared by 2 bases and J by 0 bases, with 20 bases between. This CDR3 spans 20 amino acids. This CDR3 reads CASSLRGSDLSRSYNSPLHF. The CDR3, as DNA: TGTGCCAGCAGTTTAAGGGGAAGTGACCTAAGCCGCTCCTATAATTCACCCCTCCACTTT. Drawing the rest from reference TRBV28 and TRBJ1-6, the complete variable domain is DVKVTQSSRYLVKRTGEKVFLECVQDMDHENMFWYRQDPGLGLRLIYFSYDVKMKEKGDIPEGYSVSREKKERFSLILESASTNQTSMYLCASSLRGSDLSRSYNSPLHFGNGTRLTVT.

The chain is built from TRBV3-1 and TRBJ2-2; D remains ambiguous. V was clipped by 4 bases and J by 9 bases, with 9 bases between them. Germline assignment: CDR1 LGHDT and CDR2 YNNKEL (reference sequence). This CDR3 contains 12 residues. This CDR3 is CASSLGLRELFF. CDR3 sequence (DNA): TGTGCCAGCAGCCTGGGCCTCAGGGAGCTGTTTTTT.

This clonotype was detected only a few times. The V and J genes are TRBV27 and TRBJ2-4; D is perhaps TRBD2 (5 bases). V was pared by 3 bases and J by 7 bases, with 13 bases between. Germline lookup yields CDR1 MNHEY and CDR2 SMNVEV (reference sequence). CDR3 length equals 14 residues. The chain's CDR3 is CASSFDLTGNIQYF. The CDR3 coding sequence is TGTGCCAGCAGTTTTGACTTAACGGGGAACATTCAGTACTTC.

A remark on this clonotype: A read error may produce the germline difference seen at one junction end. The CDR3 bases are TGCAGCGTATCCGGGACTAGCGGGAATGTGCAGTTCTTC. Protein sequence: CSVSGTSGNVQFF. V gene TRBV29-1 combines with J gene TRBJ2-1; 13 bases are a match to TRBD2. In germline, CDR1 is SQVTM, CDR2 ANQGSEA. CDR3 length: 13 amino acids.

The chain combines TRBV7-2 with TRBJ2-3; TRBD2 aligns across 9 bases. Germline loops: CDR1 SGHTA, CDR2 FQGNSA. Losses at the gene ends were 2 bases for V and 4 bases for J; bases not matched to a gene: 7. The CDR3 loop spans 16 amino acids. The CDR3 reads CASSLLGGGGPDTQYF. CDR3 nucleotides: TGTGCCAGCAGCTTACTCGGCGGGGGGGGACCAGATACGCAGTATTTT.

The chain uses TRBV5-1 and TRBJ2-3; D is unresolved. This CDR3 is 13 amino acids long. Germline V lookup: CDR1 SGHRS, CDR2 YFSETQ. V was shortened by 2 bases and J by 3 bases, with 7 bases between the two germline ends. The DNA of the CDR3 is TGCGCCAGCAGCTTAATGGGAACAGATACGCAGTATTTT. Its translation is CASSLMGTDTQYF.

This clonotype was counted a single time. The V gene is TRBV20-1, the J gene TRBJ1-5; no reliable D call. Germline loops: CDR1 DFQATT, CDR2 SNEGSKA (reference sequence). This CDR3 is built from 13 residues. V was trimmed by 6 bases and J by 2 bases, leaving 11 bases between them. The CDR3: CSANPMRNQPQHF. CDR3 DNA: TGCAGTGCCAACCCTATGCGCAATCAGCCCCAGCATTTT.

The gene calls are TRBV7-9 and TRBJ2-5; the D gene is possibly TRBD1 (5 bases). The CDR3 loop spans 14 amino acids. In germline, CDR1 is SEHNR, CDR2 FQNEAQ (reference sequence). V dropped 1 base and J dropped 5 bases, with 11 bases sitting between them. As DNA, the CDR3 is TGTGCCAGCAGCTTAGAGGGGCCCGGGGAGACCCAGTACTTC. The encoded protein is CASSLEGPGETQYF.

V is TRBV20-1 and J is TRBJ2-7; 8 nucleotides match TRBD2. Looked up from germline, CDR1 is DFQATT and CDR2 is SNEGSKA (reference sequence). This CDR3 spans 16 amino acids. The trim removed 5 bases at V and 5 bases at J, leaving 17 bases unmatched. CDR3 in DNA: TGCAGTGCTTCGGCCGGCGGGACTAGTCATTCCAACGAGCAGTACTTC. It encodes CSASAGGTSHSNEQYF.

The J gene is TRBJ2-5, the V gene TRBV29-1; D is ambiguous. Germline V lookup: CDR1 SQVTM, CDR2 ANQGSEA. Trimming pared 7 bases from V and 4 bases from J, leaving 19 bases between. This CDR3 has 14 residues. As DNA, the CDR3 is TGCAGCGCGGGTCACTACTCCGCGGCAGAGACCCAGTACTTC. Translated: CSAGHYSAAETQYF.

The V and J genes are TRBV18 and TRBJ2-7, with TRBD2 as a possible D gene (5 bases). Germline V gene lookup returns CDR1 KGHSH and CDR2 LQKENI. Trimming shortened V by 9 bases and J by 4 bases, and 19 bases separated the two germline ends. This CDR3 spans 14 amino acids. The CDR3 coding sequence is TGTGCCAGTCCACCGGGGTCAGGACCTTACGAGCAGTACTTC. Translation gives CASPPGSGPYEQYF.